This T cell receptor (beta chain) appears in the sequencing data of a study of shared clonotypes between healthy human individuals. Naive CD8 cells were CD45RO-negative, positively selected for CCR7, excluding terminally differentiated effector memory CD45RA+ cells. This clone has only one observation. Profiling relied on immunoSEQ multiplex PCR, and the TCRdb table lists in-frame clones only, not all of them. The table lists under 850,000 clones, 80% to 95% of them singletons. V lost 4 bases, J lost 1 base, and 9 bases stayed unmatched. The CDR3 is made up of 16 amino acids. Germline V gene sequence: CDR1 SGHRS, CDR2 YFSETQ.

The chain links TRBV5-1 to TRBJ2-3; 7 nucleotides agree with TRBD1. Sequenced: naive CD8+ T cells sorted from blood. The TCR originated in a man aged 25-45 years in good health. As DNA, the CDR3 is TGCGCCAGCAGCCCGAAGGGGGCTTGGGGCACAGATACGCAGTATTTT. Translated, it gives CASSPKGAWGTDTQYF.